A single sample is the source of the 21 T cell receptor beta chains below, sequenced in a study of T cell repertoires in cytomegalovirus infection. MiXCR was run by TCRdb on the reads, yielding one entry per CDR3 protein. The sample carries under 850,000 distinct CDR3 sequences, less than 40% recorded once. The sample consisted of PBMCs. The receptors stem from a human donor in good health (CMV status not recorded). Some clones in this sample may be carry-over from other donors' samples.

This clonotype was seen only a few times. The chain joins TRBV6-1 to TRBJ1-6; 7 nucleotides match TRBD1. In germline, CDR1 is MNHNS, CDR2 SASEGT. Trimming at V came to 2 bases and at J to 6 bases, leaving 4 bases not matched to a gene. The CDR3 contains 15 residues. CDR3 bases: TGTGCCAGCAGTGAAACGACAGGGCCTAATTCACCCCTCCACTTT. This translates into CASSETTGPNSPLHF.

The table lists this clonotype with a few counts. This chain uses TRBV11-3 with TRBJ2-1; no reliable D call. The CDR3 extends over 12 amino acids. Germline CDR1 and CDR2: SGHNT and YENEEA. V shed 5 bases and J shed 6 bases, with 8 bases lying between them. The CDR3 is CASSPRPNEQFF. DNA of the CDR3: TGTGCCAGCAGCCCGAGGCCCAATGAGCAGTTCTTC.

This clonotype was seen a handful of times. The chain couples TRBV6-4 to TRBJ1-6; 9 positions match TRBD1. Germline V gene lookup returns CDR1 MRHNA and CDR2 SNTAGT. The CDR3 spans 14 residues. With 3 bases clipped from V and 8 bases from J, the junction kept 2 bases outside the gene matches. The CDR3 loop reads CASSETGGYSPLHF. CDR3 nucleotide sequence: TGTGCCAGCAGTGAGACAGGGGGATATTCACCCCTCCACTTT.

The chain carries TRBV9 and TRBJ2-2, with TRBD2 matching 10 bases. The CDR3 is 17 residues long. The V segment lost 4 bases and the J segment 3 bases; nucleotides outside the gene matches: 9. Germline CDR1 SGDLS, CDR2 YYNGEE. The CDR3 loop is CASSTVAGGRDTGELFF. The CDR3 DNA reads TGTGCCAGCAGCACGGTAGCGGGAGGACGTGACACCGGGGAGCTGTTTTTT.

The chain is built from TRBV4-1 and TRBJ1-6; TRBD1 agrees at 8 bases. The CDR3 length is 16 residues. Trimming cost V 4 bases and J 8 bases; bases outside gene matches: 10. Germline V gene data show CDR1 as MGHRA and CDR2 as YSYEKL. The CDR3 loop reads CASSLRTGSGDSPLHF. CDR3 nucleotides: TGCGCCAGCAGCCTCCGGACAGGGAGTGGAGATTCACCCCTCCACTTT.

Worth noting for this clonotype: Germline and junction disagree at one end, which may indicate a read error. J is TRBJ1-5 and V is TRBV6-2 or TRBV6-3; TRBD1 matches 9 bases. CDR3 size: 15 residues. CDR1 and CDR2 from the germline V gene are MNHEY and SVGEGT. The CDR3 loop is CASSYRGTGNQAQHF. The CDR3 nucleotides are TGTGCCAGCAGTTACAGAGGGACAGGGAATCAGGCCCAGCATTTT.

The chain employs TRBV5-6 and TRBJ2-5; tentatively, D is TRBD2 (5 bases). V shed 6 bases and J shed 1 base, with 10 bases lying between them. The CDR3 extends over 13 amino acids. Germline V gives CDR1 SGHDT, CDR2 YYEEEE. In DNA form, the CDR3 reads TGTGCCAGCACGAGGGCACCCCAAGAGACCCAGTACTTC. Protein product: CASTRAPQETQYF.

The sample holds many counts of this clonotype. The rearrangement uses TRBV12-3 or TRBV12-4 and TRBJ1-5, with 8 nucleotides matching TRBD1. The V and J ends lost 3 bases and 4 bases, in that order; junction bases with no gene match: 5. This CDR3 has 15 amino acids. The DNA for the CDR3 is TGTGCCAGCAGTTTCTCCACAGGGGGGAATCAGCCCCAGCATTTT. Translated, it gives CASSFSTGGNQPQHF.

The chain is built from TRBV27 and TRBJ1-1; tentative D call: TRBD1 (6 bases). This CDR3 has 12 amino acids. Germline CDR1 and CDR2: MNHEY and SMNVEV (reference sequence). Trimming left V 2 bases short and J 9 bases short, with 10 bases between. As DNA, the CDR3 is TGTGCCAGCAGTTTAATAGGGGACAAAGCTTTCTTT. It encodes CASSLIGDKAFF.

This chain uses TRBV4-2 with TRBJ2-1; 8 bases match TRBD2. Looked up from germline, CDR1 is LGHNA and CDR2 is YNFKEQ. The trim removed 1 base at V and 5 bases at J, leaving 4 bases unmatched. The CDR3 runs 15 residues. The CDR3 nucleotides read TGTGCCAGCAGCCAAGTTGGAGCGGGAGACAATGAGCAGTTCTTC. This encodes CASSQVGAGDNEQFF.

The chain is built from TRBV27 and TRBJ2-7; possibly TRBD1 for D (6 bases). V lost 5 bases and J 2 bases, leaving 10 bases between the germline ends. This CDR3 has 13 amino acids. Per germline, CDR1 MNHEY and CDR2 SMNVEV (reference sequence). The CDR3: CASSADSPYEQYF. CDR3 coding DNA: TGTGCCAGCAGTGCGGACAGCCCCTACGAGCAGTACTTC.

V and J are TRBV2 and TRBJ2-3; D is perhaps TRBD2 (5 bases). The CDR3 is made up of 16 amino acids. The germline V gene encodes CDR1 SNHLY and CDR2 FYNNEI. The V end was cut by 7 bases, the J end by 0 bases, with 17 bases between. CDR3 in DNA: TGTGCCAGCACCCCCGGGGTGGTTTCTAGCACAGATACGCAGTATTTT. Translated: CASTPGVVSSTDTQYF.

The rearrangement links TRBV28 to TRBJ1-2, with D possibly matching TRBD1 (5 bases). The length of the CDR3 is 14 residues. Germline V gene data show CDR1 as MDHEN and CDR2 as SYDVKM. V was trimmed by 7 bases and J by 4 bases, leaving 16 bases between them. The DNA of the CDR3 is TGTGCCAGCATTACCCCAGGGAAACGCTATGGCTACACCTTC. This gives the protein CASITPGKRYGYTF.

V and J are TRBV11-2 and TRBJ1-4; 9 bases fit TRBD1. The CDR3 has 17 residues. Germline-derived CDR1 and CDR2 are SGHAT and FQNNGV. With V trimmed by 1 base and J by 10 bases, 13 bases remained unmatched. The CDR3 coding sequence is TGTGCCAGCAGCTTAGGCCCATCCGGGACAGGGCGGTCAAAACTGTTTTTT. Translating gives CASSLGPSGTGRSKLFF.

The CDR3: CASCQPTGEDTDTQYF. The CDR3 DNA reads TGTGCCAGCTGTCAGCCGACAGGAGAGGACACAGATACGCAGTATTTT. The rearrangement joins TRBV28 to TRBJ2-3; perhaps TRBD1 as D (6 bases). Germline assignment: CDR1 MDHEN and CDR2 SYDVKM. The CDR3 consists of 16 residues. Trimming removed 8 bases from V and 2 bases from J, with 20 bases in between.

This clonotype was observed at least ten times. The CDR3 DNA sequence: TGCAGCGTTGAAATCCCAGGGAGCTACGAGCAGTACTTC. This encodes CSVEIPGSYEQYF. The rearrangement uses TRBV29-1 and TRBJ2-7, with D perhaps given as TRBD1 or TRBD2 (5 bases each). The CDR3 loop spans 13 amino acids. Germline CDR1 reads SQVTM; CDR2 reads ANQGSEA. The V end was cut by 2 bases, the J end by 3 bases, with 11 bases between.

The rearrangement joins TRBV20-1 to TRBJ2-6; the D gene is possibly TRBD1 (7 bases). Trimming shortened V by 3 bases and J by 2 bases, and 17 bases separated the two germline ends. CDR1 is DFQATT and CDR2 is SNEGSKA in the germline V gene (reference sequence). The CDR3 loop spans 17 amino acids. CDR3 in DNA: TGCAGTGCTAGGGGAGGAGGGGGCTCTGCTGGGGCCAACGTCCTGACTTTC. The encoded protein is CSARGGGGSAGANVLTF.

In this sample, this clonotype turned up a few times. The chain links TRBV28 to TRBJ1-5; D might be TRBD1 (5 bases). V was cut by 5 bases and J by 2 bases, with 13 bases left in between. Germline V gene lookup returns CDR1 MDHEN and CDR2 SYDVKM. CDR3 length: 15 amino acids. The CDR3 reads CASSGTREGNQPQHF. The CDR3 nucleotides are TGTGCCAGCAGTGGGACTCGGGAGGGCAATCAGCCCCAGCATTTT. Using reference TRBV28 and TRBJ1-5 for the parts outside the CDR3, the full variable domain is DVKVTQSSRYLVKRTGEKVFLECVQDMDHENMFWYRQDPGLGLRLIYFSYDVKMKEKGDIPEGYSVSREKKERFSLILESASTNQTSMYLCASSGTREGNQPQHFGDGTRLSIL.

This clonotype has only a few counts. The chain is built from TRBV6-1 and TRBJ2-1; 7 bases agree with TRBD2. Germline V gene sequence: CDR1 MNHNS, CDR2 SASEGT. V was clipped by 1 base and J by 11 bases; unmatched bases: 8. The CDR3 has 14 residues. The CDR3 DNA reads TGTGCCAGCAGTGAAGGGCTAGCGGAAAGGAAGCAGTTCTTC. Protein: CASSEGLAERKQFF.

The chain combines TRBV29-1 with TRBJ1-1; 10 nucleotides align to TRBD1. Germline CDR1 and CDR2: SQVTM and ANQGSEA. The trim removed 5 bases at V and 0 bases at J, leaving 3 bases unmatched. The CDR3 runs to 14 residues. The chain's CDR3 is CSVWTGGLNTEAFF. The CDR3 DNA follows: TGCAGCGTTTGGACAGGGGGGTTGAACACTGAAGCTTTCTTT.

This CDR3 is CSVEGSKANYGYTF. DNA for the CDR3: TGCAGCGTTGAGGGAAGCAAAGCTAACTATGGCTACACCTTC. The chain is built from TRBV29-1 and TRBJ1-2; D unclear. This CDR3 comprises 14 residues. The V gene's germline CDR1 is SQVTM and CDR2 ANQGSEA. V was pared by 3 bases and J by 0 bases, with 11 bases between. Drawing the rest from reference TRBV29-1 and TRBJ1-2, the complete variable domain is SAVISQKPSRDICQRGTSLTIQCQVDSQVTMMFWYRQQPGQSLTLIATANQGSEATYESGFVIDKFPISRPNLTFSTLTVSNMSPEDSSIYLCSVEGSKANYGYTFGSGTRLTVV.